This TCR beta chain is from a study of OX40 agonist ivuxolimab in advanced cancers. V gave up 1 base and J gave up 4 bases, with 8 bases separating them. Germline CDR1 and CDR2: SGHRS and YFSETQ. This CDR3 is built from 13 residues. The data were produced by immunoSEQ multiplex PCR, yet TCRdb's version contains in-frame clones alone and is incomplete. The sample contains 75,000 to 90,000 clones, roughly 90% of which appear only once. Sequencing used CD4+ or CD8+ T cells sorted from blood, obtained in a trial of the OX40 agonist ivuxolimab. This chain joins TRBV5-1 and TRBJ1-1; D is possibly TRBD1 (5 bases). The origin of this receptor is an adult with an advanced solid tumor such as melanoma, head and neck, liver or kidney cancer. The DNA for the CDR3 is TGCGCCAGCAGCTTGAGCCAGGGCACTGAAGCTTTCTTT. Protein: CASSLSQGTEAFF. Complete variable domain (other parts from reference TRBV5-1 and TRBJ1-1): KAGVTQTPRYLIKTRGQQVTLSCSPISGHRSVSWYQQTPGQGLQFLFEYFSETQRNKGNFPGRFSGRQFSNSRSEMNVSTLELGDSALYLCASSLSQGTEAFFGQGTRLTVV.